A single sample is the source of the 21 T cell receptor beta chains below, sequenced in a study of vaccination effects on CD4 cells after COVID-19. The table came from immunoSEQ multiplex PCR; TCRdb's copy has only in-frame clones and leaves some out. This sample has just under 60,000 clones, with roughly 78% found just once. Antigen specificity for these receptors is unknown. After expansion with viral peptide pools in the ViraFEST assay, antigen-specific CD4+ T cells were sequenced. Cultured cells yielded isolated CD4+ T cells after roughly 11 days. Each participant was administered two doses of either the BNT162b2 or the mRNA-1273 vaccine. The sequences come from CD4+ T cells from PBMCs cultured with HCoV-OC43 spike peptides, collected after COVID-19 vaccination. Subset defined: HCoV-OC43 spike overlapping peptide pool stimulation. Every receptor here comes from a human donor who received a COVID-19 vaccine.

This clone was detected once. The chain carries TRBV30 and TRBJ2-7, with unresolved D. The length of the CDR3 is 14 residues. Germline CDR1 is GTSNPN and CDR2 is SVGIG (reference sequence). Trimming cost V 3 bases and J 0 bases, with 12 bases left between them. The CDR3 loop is CAWRASGGSYEQYV. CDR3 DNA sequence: TGTGCCTGGAGGGCTTCGGGCGGCTCCTACGAGCAGTACGTC.

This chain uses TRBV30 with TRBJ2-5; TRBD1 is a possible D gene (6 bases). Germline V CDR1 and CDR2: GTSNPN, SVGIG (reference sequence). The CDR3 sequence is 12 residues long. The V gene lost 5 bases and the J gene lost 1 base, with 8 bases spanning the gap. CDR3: CAWGTLQETQYF. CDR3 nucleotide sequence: TGTGCCTGGGGGACACTCCAAGAGACCCAGTACTTC.

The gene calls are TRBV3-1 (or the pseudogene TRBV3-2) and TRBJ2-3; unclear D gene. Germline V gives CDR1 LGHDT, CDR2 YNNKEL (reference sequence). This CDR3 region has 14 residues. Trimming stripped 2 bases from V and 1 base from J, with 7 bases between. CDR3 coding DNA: TGTGCCAGCAGCCAACAAACTCGCACAGATACGCAGTATTTT. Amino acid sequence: CASSQQTRTDTQYF.

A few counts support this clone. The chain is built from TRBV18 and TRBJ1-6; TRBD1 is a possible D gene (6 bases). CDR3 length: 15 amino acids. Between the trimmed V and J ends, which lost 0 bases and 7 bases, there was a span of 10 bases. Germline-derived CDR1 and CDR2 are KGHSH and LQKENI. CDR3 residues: CASSPPSQGNSPLHF. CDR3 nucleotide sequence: TGTGCCAGCTCACCACCGTCCCAGGGGAATTCACCCCTCCACTTT. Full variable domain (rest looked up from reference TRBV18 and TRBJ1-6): NAGVMQNPRHLVRRRGQEARLRCSPMKGHSHVYWYRQLPEEGLKFMVYLQKENIIDESGMPKERFSAEFPKEGPSILRIQQVVRGDSAAYFCASSPPSQGNSPLHFGNGTRLTVT.

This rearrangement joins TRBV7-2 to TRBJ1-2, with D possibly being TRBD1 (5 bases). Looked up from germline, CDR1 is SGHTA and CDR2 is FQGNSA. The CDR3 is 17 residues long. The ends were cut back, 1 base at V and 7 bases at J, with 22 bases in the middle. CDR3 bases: TGTGCCAGCAGCTTAGAGGCCCGTCCCAGGGAGAAGGTTGGCTACACCTTC. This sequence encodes CASSLEARPREKVGYTF.

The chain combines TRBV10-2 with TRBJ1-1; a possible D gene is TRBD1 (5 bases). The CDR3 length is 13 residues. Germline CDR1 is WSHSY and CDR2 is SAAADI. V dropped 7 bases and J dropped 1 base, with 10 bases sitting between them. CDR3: CASTWDGNTEAFF. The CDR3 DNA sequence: TGCGCCAGCACGTGGGACGGGAACACTGAAGCTTTCTTT.

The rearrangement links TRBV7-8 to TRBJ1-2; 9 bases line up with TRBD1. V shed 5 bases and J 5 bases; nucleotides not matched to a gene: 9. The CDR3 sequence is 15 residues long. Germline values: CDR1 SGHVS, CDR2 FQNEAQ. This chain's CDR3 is CASSRDTGGAYGYTF. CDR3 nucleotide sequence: TGTGCCAGCAGCCGAGACACAGGGGGCGCTTATGGCTACACCTTC.

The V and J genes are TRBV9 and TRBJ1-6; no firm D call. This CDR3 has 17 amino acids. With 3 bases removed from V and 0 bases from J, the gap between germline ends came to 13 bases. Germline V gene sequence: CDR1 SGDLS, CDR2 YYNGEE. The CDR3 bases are TGTGCCAGCAGCGAGCCCCCGGGGAGCTCCTATAATTCACCCCTCCACTTT. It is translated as CASSEPPGSSYNSPLHF.

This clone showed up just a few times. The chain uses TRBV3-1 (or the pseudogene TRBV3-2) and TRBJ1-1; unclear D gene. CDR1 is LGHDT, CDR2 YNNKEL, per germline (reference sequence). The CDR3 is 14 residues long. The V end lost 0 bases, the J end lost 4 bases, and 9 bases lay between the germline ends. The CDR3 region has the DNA TGTGCCAGCAGCCAAGACCGAGTAGTCACTGAAGCTTTCTTT. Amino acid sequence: CASSQDRVVTEAFF.

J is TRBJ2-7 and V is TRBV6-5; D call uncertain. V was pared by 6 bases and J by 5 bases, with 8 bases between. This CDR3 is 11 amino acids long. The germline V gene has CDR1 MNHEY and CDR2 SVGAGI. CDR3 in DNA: TGTGCCAGCAGCCAAGGGAACGAGCAGTACGTC. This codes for CASSQGNEQYV.

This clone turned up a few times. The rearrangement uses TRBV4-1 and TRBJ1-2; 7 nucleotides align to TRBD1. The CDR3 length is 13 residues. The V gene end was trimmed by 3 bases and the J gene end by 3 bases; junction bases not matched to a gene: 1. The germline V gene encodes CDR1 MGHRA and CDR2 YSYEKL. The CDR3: CASSQTGYYGYTF. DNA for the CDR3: TGCGCCAGCAGCCAGACAGGGTACTATGGCTACACCTTC.

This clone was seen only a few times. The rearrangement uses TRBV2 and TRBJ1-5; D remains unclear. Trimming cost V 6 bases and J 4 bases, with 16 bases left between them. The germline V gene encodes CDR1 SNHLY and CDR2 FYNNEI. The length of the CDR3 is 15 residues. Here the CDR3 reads CASRAIGAGNQPQHF. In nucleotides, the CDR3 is TGTGCCAGCAGAGCAATCGGCGCAGGAAATCAGCCCCAGCATTTT.

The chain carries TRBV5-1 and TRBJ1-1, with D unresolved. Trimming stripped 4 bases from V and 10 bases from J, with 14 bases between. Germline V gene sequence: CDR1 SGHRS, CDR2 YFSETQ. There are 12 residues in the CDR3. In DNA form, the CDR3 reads TGCGCCAGCAGCGACCCGGGAGGGTCAGCTTTCTTT. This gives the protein CASSDPGGSAFF.

CDR3 DNA: TGTGCCAGCAGGAAACTCATTAATGAAAAACTGTTTTTT. This sequence encodes CASRKLINEKLFF. The chain has TRBV12-3 or TRBV12-4 and TRBJ1-4; D gene ambiguous. The CDR3 is made up of 13 amino acids. Trimming removed 6 bases at V and 4 bases at J, with 9 bases between.

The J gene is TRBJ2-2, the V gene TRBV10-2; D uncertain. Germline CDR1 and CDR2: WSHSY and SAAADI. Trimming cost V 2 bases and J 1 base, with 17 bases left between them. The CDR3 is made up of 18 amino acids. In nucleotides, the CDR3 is TGCGCCAGCAGTGAGAGTAAAGGTTGGCACGAGAACACCGGGGAGCTGTTTTTT. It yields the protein CASSESKGWHENTGELFF.

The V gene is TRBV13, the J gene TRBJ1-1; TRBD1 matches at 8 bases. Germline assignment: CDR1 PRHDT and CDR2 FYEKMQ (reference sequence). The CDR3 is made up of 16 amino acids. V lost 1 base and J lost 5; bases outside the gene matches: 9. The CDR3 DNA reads TGTGCCAGCAGCTTAGCAGGGGGCGAAAGATGGACTGAAGCTTTCTTT. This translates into CASSLAGGERWTEAFF.

Here the CDR3 reads CATSNRGYTF. The CDR3 region has the DNA TGTGCCACCAGCAATAGGGGCTACACCTTC. V is TRBV24-1 and J is TRBJ1-2; no clear D. Looked up from germline, CDR1 is KGHDR and CDR2 is SFDVKD. V was cut by 7 bases and J by 8 bases, with 7 bases left in between. CDR3 size: 10 residues.

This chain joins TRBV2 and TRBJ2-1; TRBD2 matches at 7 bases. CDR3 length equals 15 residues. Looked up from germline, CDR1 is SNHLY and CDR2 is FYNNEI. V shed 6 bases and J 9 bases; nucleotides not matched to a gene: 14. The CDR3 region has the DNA TGTGCCAGCAGCCCCGTTGGAGCGGGGACGTCTGAGCAGTTCTTC. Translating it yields CASSPVGAGTSEQFF.

The CDR3 DNA is TGTGCCAGCTCACCACAGGGTGCGACTGAAGCTTTCTTT. It is translated as CASSPQGATEAFF. The chain is built from TRBV18 and TRBJ1-1, with D uncertain. This CDR3 region has 13 residues. V shed 1 base and J shed 5 bases, with 8 bases lying between them. Per the germline V gene, CDR1 is KGHSH and CDR2 is LQKENI.

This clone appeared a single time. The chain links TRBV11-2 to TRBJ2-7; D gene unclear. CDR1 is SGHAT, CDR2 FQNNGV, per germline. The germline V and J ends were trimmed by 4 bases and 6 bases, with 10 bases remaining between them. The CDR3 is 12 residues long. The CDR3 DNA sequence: TGTGCCAGCAGCTCTAGAGGCGGCGAGCAGTACGTC. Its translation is CASSSRGGEQYV.

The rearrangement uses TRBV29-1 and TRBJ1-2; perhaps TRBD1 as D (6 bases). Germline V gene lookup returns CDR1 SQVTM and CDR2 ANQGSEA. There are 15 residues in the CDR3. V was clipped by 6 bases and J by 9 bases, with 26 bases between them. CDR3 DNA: TGCAGCGTGAGAGGTACTGGACAGACCTTAGTGAGCTACACCTTC. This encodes CSVRGTGQTLVSYTF.